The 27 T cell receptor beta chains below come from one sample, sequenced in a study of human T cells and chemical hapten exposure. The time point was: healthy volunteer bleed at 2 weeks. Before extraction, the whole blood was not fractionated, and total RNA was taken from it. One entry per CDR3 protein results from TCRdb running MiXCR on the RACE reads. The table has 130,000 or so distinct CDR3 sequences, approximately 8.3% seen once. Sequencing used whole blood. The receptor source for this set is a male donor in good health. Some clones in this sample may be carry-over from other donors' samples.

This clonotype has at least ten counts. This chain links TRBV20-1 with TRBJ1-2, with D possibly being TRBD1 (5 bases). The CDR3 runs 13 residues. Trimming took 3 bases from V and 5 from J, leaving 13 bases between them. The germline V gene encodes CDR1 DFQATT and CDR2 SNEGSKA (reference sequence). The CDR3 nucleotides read TGCAGTGCTAGGGACATCCTGTTGTATGGCTACACCTTC. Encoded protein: CSARDILLYGYTF.

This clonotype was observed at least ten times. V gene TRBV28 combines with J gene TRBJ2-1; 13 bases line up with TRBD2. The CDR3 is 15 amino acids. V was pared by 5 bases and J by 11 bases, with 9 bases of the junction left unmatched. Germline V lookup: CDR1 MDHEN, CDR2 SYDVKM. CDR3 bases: TGTGCCAGCAGTATAGGACTAGCGGGAGTTTCCCAGCAGTTCTTC. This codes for CASSIGLAGVSQQFF.

CDR3 DNA sequence: TGCGCCAGCAGCCAAGATTGGCGGGGCTCGAACACCGGGGAGCTGTTTTTT. It translates to CASSQDWRGSNTGELFF. The chain is built from TRBV4-3 and TRBJ2-2, with D possibly TRBD2 on 6 matching bases. The CDR3 length is 17 residues. Trimming shortened V by 0 bases and J by 0 bases, and 11 bases separated the two germline ends. Germline V lookup: CDR1 LGHNA, CDR2 YSLEER.

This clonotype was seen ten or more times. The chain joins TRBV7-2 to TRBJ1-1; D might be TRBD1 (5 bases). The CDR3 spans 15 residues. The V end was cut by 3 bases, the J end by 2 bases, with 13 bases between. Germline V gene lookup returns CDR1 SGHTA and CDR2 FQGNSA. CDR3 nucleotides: TGTGCCAGCAGCTTTTTTGCCAGGGAAAACACTGAAGCTTTCTTT. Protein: CASSFFARENTEAFF.

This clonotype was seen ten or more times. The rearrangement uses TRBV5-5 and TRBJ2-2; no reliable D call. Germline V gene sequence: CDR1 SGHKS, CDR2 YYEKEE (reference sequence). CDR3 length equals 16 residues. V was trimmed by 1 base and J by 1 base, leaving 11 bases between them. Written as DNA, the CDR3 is TGTGCCAGCAGCTTGCGTCCGGGCGGGAACACCGGGGAGCTGTTTTTT. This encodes CASSLRPGGNTGELFF.

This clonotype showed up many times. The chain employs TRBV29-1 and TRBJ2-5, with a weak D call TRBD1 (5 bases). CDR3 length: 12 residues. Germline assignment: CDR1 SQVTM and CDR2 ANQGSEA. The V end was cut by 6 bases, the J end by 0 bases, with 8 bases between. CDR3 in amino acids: CSVTVNQETQYF. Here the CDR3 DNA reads TGCAGCGTGACAGTCAACCAAGAGACCCAGTACTTC.

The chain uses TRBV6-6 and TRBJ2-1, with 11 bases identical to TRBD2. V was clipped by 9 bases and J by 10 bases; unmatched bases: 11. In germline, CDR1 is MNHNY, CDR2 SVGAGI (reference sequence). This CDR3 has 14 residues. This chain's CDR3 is CASKLAGEFYEQFF. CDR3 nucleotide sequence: TGTGCCAGTAAACTAGCGGGAGAATTCTACGAGCAGTTCTTC.

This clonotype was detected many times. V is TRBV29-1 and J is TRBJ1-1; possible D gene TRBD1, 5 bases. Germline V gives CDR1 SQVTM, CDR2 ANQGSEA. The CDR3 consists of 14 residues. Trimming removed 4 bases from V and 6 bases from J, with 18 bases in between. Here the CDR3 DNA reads TGCAGCGTTGGATCCGGGACGCTGGATTCTGAAGCTTTCTTT. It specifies CSVGSGTLDSEAFF.

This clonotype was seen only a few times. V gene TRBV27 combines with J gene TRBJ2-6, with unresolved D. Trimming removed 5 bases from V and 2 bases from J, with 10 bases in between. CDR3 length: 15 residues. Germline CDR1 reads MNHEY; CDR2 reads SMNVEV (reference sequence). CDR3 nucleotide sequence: TGTGCCAGCAGTGATCATATGACTGGGGCCAACGTCCTGACTTTC. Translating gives CASSDHMTGANVLTF.

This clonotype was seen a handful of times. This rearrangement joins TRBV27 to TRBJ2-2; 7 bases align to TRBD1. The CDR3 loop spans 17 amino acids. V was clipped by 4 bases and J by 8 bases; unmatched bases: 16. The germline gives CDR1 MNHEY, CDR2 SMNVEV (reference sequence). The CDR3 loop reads CASSYRPRGQERGELFF. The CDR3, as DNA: TGTGCCAGCAGTTATCGGCCAAGGGGGCAGGAGAGGGGGGAGCTGTTTTTT.

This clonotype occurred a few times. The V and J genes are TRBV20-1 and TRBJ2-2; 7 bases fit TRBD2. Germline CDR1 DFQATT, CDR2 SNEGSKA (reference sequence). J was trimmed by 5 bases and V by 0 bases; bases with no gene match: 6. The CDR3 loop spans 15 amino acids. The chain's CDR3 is CSARDEELATGELFF. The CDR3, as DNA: TGCAGTGCTAGAGATGAAGAACTAGCGACCGGGGAGCTGTTTTTT.

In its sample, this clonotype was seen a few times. In DNA form, the CDR3 reads TGCAGCGCCGAGGCGGACAGCAGATCGCGCACCGGGGAGCTGTTTTTT. Translated: CSAEADSRSRTGELFF. The chain employs TRBV29-1 and TRBJ2-2; D is possibly TRBD1 (6 bases). V was trimmed by 7 bases and J by 4 bases, leaving 22 bases between them. The CDR3 has 16 amino acids. Germline-derived CDR1 and CDR2 are SQVTM and ANQGSEA.

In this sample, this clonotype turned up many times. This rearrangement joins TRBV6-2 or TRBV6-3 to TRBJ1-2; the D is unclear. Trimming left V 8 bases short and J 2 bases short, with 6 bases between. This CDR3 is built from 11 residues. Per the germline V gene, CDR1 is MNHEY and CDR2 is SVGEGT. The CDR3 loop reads CASGKNYGYTF. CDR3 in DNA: TGTGCCAGCGGGAAGAACTATGGCTACACCTTC.

The CDR3, as DNA: TGCAGTGCGGCCCGGACAGGACTCAATCAGCCCCAGCATTTT. Its protein is CSAARTGLNQPQHF. The V and J genes are TRBV20-1 and TRBJ1-5; 7 bases map to TRBD1. Trimming removed 6 bases from V and 3 bases from J; junction bases left unmatched: 8. This CDR3 is 14 amino acids long. The germline CDR1 and CDR2 sequences are DFQATT and SNEGSKA (reference sequence).

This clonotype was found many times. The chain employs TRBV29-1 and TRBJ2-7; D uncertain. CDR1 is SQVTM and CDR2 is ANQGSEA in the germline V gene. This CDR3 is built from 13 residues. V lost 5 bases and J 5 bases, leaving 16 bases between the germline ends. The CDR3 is CSVKPGSTNEQYF. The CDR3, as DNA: TGCAGCGTTAAACCGGGCTCCACCAACGAGCAGTACTTC.

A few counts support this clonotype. CDR3: CASSQVELLVRYEQYF. The CDR3 region has the DNA TGTGCCAGCAGCCAAGTCGAACTACTAGTTCGATACGAGCAGTACTTC. This chain joins TRBV4-2 and TRBJ2-7, with a tentative D call TRBD2 (5 bases). This CDR3 is 16 amino acids long. V lost 1 base and J lost 4, with 17 bases in between. The germline CDR1 and CDR2 sequences are LGHNA and YNFKEQ.

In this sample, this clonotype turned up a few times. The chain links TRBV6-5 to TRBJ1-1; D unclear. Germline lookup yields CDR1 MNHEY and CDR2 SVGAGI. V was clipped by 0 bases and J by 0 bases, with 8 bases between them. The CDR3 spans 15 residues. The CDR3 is CASSYSKGLNTEAFF. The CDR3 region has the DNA TGTGCCAGCAGTTACTCGAAAGGGTTGAACACTGAAGCTTTCTTT.

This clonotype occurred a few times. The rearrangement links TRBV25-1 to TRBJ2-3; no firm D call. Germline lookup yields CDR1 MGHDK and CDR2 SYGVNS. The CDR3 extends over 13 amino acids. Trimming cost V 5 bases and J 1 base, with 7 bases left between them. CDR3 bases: TGTGCCAGCAGTCTGCCGGGCACAGATACGCAGTATTTT. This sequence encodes CASSLPGTDTQYF.

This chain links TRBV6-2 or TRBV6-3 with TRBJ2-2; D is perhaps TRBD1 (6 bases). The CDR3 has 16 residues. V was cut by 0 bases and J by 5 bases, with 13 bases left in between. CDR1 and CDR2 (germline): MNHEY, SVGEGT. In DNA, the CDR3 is TGTGCCAGCAGTTACTCACAGGGCCTGGGGACCGGGGAGCTGTTTTTT. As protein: CASSYSQGLGTGELFF.

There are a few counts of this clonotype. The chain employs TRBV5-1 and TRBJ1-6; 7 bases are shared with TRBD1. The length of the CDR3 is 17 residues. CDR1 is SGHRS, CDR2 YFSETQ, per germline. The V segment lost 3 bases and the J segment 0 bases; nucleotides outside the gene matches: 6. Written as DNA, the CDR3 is TGCGCCAGCAGCTCGGGACAGTTGAGCTCCTATAATTCACCCCTCCACTTT. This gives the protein CASSSGQLSSYNSPLHF.

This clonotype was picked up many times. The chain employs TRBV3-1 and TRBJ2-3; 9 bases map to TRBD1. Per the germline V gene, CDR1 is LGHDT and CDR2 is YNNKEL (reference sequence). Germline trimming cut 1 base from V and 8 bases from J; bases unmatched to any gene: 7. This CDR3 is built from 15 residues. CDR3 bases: TGTGCCAGCAGCCAAGTCTTGGGACAGGGCGTTACGCAGTATTTT. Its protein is CASSQVLGQGVTQYF.

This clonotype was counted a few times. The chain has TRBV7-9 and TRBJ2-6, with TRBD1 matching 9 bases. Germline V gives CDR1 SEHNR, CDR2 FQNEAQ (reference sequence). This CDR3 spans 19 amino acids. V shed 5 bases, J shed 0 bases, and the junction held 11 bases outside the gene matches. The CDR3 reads CASSPVAGQGSSGANVLTF. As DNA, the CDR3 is TGTGCCAGCAGCCCCGTGGCGGGACAGGGTAGCTCTGGGGCCAACGTCCTGACTTTC.

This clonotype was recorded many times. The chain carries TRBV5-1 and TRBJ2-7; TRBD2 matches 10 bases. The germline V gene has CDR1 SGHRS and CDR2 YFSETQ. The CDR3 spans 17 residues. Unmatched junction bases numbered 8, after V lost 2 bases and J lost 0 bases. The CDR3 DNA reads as TGCGCCAGCAGCTTCACTAGCGGGGTGGCGAGCTCCTACGAGCAGTACTTC. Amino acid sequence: CASSFTSGVASSYEQYF.

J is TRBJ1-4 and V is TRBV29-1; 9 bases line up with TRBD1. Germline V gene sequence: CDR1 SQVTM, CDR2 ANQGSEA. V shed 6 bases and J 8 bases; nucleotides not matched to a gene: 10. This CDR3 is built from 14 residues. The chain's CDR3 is CSVGGDRDEEKLFF. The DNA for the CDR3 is TGCAGCGTGGGCGGGGACAGGGACGAAGAAAAACTGTTTTTT.

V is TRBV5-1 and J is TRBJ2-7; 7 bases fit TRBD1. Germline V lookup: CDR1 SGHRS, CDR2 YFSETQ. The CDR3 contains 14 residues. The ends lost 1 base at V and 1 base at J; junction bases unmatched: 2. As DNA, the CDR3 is TGCGCCAGCAGCTTGAGACAGGGATCCTACGAGCAGTACTTC. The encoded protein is CASSLRQGSYEQYF.

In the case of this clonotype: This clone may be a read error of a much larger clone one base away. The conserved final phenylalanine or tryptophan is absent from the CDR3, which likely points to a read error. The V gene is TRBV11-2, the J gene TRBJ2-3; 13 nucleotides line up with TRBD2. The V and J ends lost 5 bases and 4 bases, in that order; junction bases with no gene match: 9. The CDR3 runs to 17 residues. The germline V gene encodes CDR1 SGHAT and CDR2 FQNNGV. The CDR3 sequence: CASSLGTSGKVSDTQYL. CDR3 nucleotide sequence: TGTGCCAGCAGCCTGGGGACTAGCGGGAAGGTATCAGATACGCAGTATTTA.

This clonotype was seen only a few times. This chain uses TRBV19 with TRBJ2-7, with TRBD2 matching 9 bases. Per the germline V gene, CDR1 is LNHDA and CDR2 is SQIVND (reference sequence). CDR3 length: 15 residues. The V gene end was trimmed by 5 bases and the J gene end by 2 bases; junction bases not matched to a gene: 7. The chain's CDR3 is CASSPAGGRAYEQYF. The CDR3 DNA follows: TGTGCCAGTAGTCCGGCGGGAGGGAGGGCCTACGAGCAGTACTTC.